This T cell receptor (beta chain) was obtained from a study of shared T cell receptors in the human thymus. Sequencing was performed with immunoSEQ multiplex PCR; in TCRdb, only in-frame clones are kept and a portion is missing. This sample has under 850,000 clones; over 75% occur once, and the top ten carry about 0.01%. The V gene lost 1 base and the J gene lost 1 base, with 10 bases spanning the gap. The CDR3 is made up of 15 amino acids. Germline lookup yields CDR1 LGHNT and CDR2 FRNRAP. The sample was also linked to a second study, of human thymus T cells. Per that paper: Corrective surgery for congenital heart defects was being performed on the healthy Finnish infants who served as donors. Thymic resections from corrective heart surgery supplied the tissue. Thymic and blood repertoires appeared to display a bias in their usage of V and J genes. What related research reported was that thymic repertoires overlapped highly among unrelated individuals.

The chain is built from TRBV12-5 and TRBJ1-1, with D maybe TRBD1 (5 bases). The sequencing sample was made of thymocytes. The sequence derives from a boy under two years old with a congenital heart defect. CDR3 protein: CASGLGETGNTEAFF. CDR3 DNA: TGTGCTAGTGGTTTGGGGGAAACAGGGAACACTGAAGCTTTCTTT.